The 12 T cell receptor beta chains below all came from one sample that was sequenced in a study of tumor T cells in aggressive B-cell lymphoma. The data were produced by immunoSEQ multiplex PCR, yet TCRdb's version contains in-frame clones alone and is incomplete. The table shows thousands of clones, with over 70% occurring only once. The sequenced material came from tumor tissue. All receptors derive from an adult with diffuse large B cell lymphoma.

The genes are TRBV28 and TRBJ1-1; 7 bases align to TRBD1. The CDR3 has 14 residues. Germline V CDR1 and CDR2: MDHEN, SYDVKM. Trimming at V came to 3 bases and at J to 1 base, leaving 2 bases not matched to a gene. CDR3 nucleotides: TGTGCCAGCAGTTTCAGGGGGTCGAACACTGAAGCTTTCTTT. Its protein is CASSFRGSNTEAFF.

The J gene is TRBJ1-5, the V gene TRBV4-1, with 10 bases matching TRBD1. Germline V lookup: CDR1 MGHRA, CDR2 YSYEKL. The junction had 5 bases not matched to a gene; V was cut back by 3 bases and J by 6 bases. This CDR3 has 15 amino acids. The CDR3 sequence is CASSHGQGVVQPQHF. CDR3 DNA: TGCGCCAGCAGCCATGGACAGGGGGTGGTTCAGCCCCAGCATTTT.

This chain joins TRBV19 and TRBJ1-1; D not certain. V lost 6 bases and J lost 4, with 15 bases in between. Germline V gives CDR1 LNHDA, CDR2 SQIVND (reference sequence). The CDR3 is 14 residues long. CDR3 in DNA: TGTGCCAGTAGAGATTTCCGAGGAGGCACTGAAGCTTTCTTT. This sequence encodes CASRDFRGGTEAFF. Together with reference TRBV19 and TRBJ1-1, the CDR3 gives the full variable domain: DGGITQSPKYLFRKEGQNVTLSCEQNLNHDAMYWYRQDPGQGLRLIYYSQIVNDFQKGDIAEGYSVSREKKESFPLTVTSAQKNPTAFYLCASRDFRGGTEAFFGQGTRLTVV.

This chain uses TRBV5-4 with TRBJ2-7; perhaps TRBD2 as D (7 bases). Germline loops: CDR1 SGHNT, CDR2 YYREEE (reference sequence). V lost 9 bases and J 3 bases, leaving 19 bases between the germline ends. This CDR3 is 14 amino acids long. For the CDR3, the DNA is TGTGCCACCTCTAAGGGGGGGATGAACTACGAGCAGTACTTC. Residues: CATSKGGMNYEQYF.

The CDR3 protein is CASSPYEGAGYGYTF. In DNA form, the CDR3 reads TGTGCCAGCTCACCATACGAGGGGGCGGGCTATGGCTACACCTTC. V is TRBV18 and J is TRBJ1-2; 7 positions agree with TRBD1. Germline V gene sequence: CDR1 KGHSH, CDR2 LQKENI. Unmatched junction bases numbered 7, after V lost 2 bases and J lost 4 bases. The length of the CDR3 is 15 residues.

The chain combines TRBV12-5 with TRBJ1-1; D remains unclear. CDR1 is LGHNT and CDR2 is FRNRAP in the germline V gene. This CDR3 has 13 residues. The V end was cut by 8 bases, the J end by 2 bases, with 12 bases between. Written as DNA, the CDR3 is TGTGCTAGTATGAGTTACCTTAACACTGAAGCTTTCTTT. Translating gives CASMSYLNTEAFF.

The CDR3 is CASSYSPEETQYF. CDR3 nucleotides: TGTGCCAGCAGTTACTCGCCCGAGGAGACCCAGTACTTC. The chain is built from TRBV6-6 and TRBJ2-5; D remains unclear. The germline V gene encodes CDR1 MNHNY and CDR2 SVGAGI (reference sequence). Deletions cut 0 bases from V and 5 bases from J, with 7 bases between. The CDR3 spans 13 residues.

This clone was counted between two and nine times. The chain combines TRBV6-5 with TRBJ2-5; possible D gene TRBD1, 5 bases. Germline V gene sequence: CDR1 MNHEY, CDR2 SVGAGI. Trimming took off 0 bases at V and 4 bases at J, with 6 bases between the two ends. This CDR3 has 13 amino acids. CDR3 region: CASSYSTGETQYF. CDR3 DNA sequence: TGTGCCAGCAGTTACTCCACAGGAGAGACCCAGTACTTC.

In this sample, this clone turned up once. The genes are TRBV9 and TRBJ1-2, with 12 bases matching TRBD1. Trimming at V came to 0 bases and at J to 8 bases, leaving 8 bases not matched to a gene. This CDR3 region has 16 residues. The V gene's germline CDR1 is SGDLS and CDR2 YYNGEE. The CDR3 is CASSVVGTGGGRGYTF. The CDR3 DNA reads as TGTGCCAGCAGCGTAGTAGGGACAGGGGGCGGCCGGGGCTACACCTTC.

This sequence joins TRBV27 and TRBJ1-1; TRBD1 is a possible D gene (6 bases). V lost 5 bases and J 2 bases, leaving 15 bases between the germline ends. CDR1 and CDR2 (germline): MNHEY, SMNVEV (reference sequence). This CDR3 has 15 residues. The CDR3 region is CASSPLGGPNTEAFF. DNA for the CDR3: TGTGCCAGCAGTCCCCTCGGGGGGCCCAACACTGAAGCTTTCTTT.

This chain links TRBV27 with TRBJ1-1; TRBD1 matches at 8 bases. The CDR3 is 15 residues long. CDR1 and CDR2 (germline): MNHEY, SMNVEV (reference sequence). V lost 3 bases, J lost 1 base, and 4 bases stayed unmatched. The CDR3 nucleotides are TGTGCCAGCAGTTTTGGGGGACAGGCGAACACTGAAGCTTTCTTT. Translated: CASSFGGQANTEAFF.

Only one count was recorded for this clone. V gene TRBV7-2 combines with J gene TRBJ2-3, with 7 bases aligning to TRBD2. Germline CDR1 reads SGHTA; CDR2 reads FQGNSA. V lost 1 base to trimming and J lost 1 base; unmatched junction nucleotides: 5. This CDR3 contains 16 residues. CDR3 protein: CASSLVAAGGTDTQYF. The CDR3 bases are TGTGCCAGCAGCTTAGTGGCGGCGGGGGGCACAGATACGCAGTATTTT.